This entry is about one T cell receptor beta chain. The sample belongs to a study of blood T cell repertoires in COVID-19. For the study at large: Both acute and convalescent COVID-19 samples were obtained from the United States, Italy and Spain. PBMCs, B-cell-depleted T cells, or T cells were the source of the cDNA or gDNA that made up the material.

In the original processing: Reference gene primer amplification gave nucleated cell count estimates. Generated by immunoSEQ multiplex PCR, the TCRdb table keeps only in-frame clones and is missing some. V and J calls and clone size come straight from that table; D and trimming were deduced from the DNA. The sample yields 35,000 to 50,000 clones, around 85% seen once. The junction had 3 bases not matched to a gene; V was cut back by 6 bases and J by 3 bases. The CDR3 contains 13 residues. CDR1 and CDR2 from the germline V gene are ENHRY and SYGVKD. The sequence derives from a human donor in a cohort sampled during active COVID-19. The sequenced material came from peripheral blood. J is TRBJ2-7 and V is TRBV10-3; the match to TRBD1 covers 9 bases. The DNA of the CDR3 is TGTGCCATCAGGGCGGACAGGGGCTACGAGCAGTACTTC. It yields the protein CAIRADRGYEQYF.